This TCR beta chain was captured by sequencing in a study of PD-L1 blockade in urothelial cancer. For the study at large: Patients commenced intravenous atezolizumab, 1,200 mg every 3 weeks, in the mid-2010s. When blood samples were assessed, the median T cell count was 141,255. Overall study results and limits: Better survival was predicted when blood TCR clonality before treatment fell below the median.

This clone was recorded only once. What it recognizes is unknown. Between 1 and 8 samples per patient were obtained, pretreatment and on-treatment. Method: immunoSEQ multiplex PCR; TCRdb's copy keeps in-frame clones and lacks some. The table has tens of thousands of clones, approximately 83% seen once. Looked up from germline, CDR1 is SEHNR and CDR2 is FQNEAQ (reference sequence). V shed 5 bases, J shed 7 bases, and the junction held 12 bases outside the gene matches. This CDR3 has 15 amino acids. The material sequenced was PBMCs, taken around atezolizumab (anti-PD-L1) treatment. This TCR came from a man aged 60-69 years with urothelial cancer. The J gene is TRBJ2-7, the V gene TRBV7-9; 9 positions match TRBD1. CDR3 in DNA: TGTGCCAGCAGCACCACCGGGACAGGGTCCGTTGAGCAGTACTTC. Translating it yields CASSTTGTGSVEQYF.